The sequence of this T cell receptor (beta chain) was determined in a study of cytomegalovirus exposure and HLA in healthy donors. Study as a whole: As an earlier analysis found, 150 million to 200 million T cells yielded about 120 million unique TCR beta sequences. Study-wide results and limits: Roughly uniform depth of sequencing across donors was assumed in presence/absence analyses. Testing in vitro showed a few CMV-associated chains specific for CMV antigens.

Germline CDR1 and CDR2: MGHDK and SYGVNS. V was shortened by 1 base and J by 4 bases, with 13 bases between the two germline ends. The CDR3 consists of 15 residues. The PCR employed 60 Vbeta primers together with 13 Jbeta primers. Here immunoSEQ multiplex PCR was the method, and the copy in TCRdb shows in-frame clones only, minus some. This table has under 200,000 clones, roughly 84% appearing once. Worth noting for this clone: What it binds is unknown.

The sequence was obtained from a boy under 10 years old in good health and CMV-seronegative. V is TRBV25-1 and J is TRBJ1-1; no clear D gene. Sequencing was performed on PBMCs. The CDR3, as DNA: TGTGCCAGCAGTGAATTGGAAGGCCGCGGCACTGAAGCTTTCTTT. This gives the protein CASSELEGRGTEAFF.